This T cell receptor beta chain came from a study of blood T cell repertoires in COVID-19. At the level of the study: Acute-phase and convalescent COVID-19 samples originated in the United States, Italy and Spain. T cells, B-cell-depleted T cells, or PBMCs provided the cDNA or gDNA that served as material.

Original data processing: Amplified reference gene primers provided the basis for estimating nucleated cell counts. Only in-frame clones appear in the TCRdb table, and some are missing; sequencing was by immunoSEQ multiplex PCR. V, J and clone size are those of that table, while D and trimming were read from the DNA. The profile covers 85,000 to 100,000 clones, with roughly 84% appearing a single time and approximately 15% taken by the ten largest. Looked up from germline, CDR1 is SNHLY and CDR2 is FYNNEI. There are 15 residues in the CDR3. Trimming removed 5 bases from V and 5 bases from J, with 18 bases in between.

The source of this sequence is a woman aged 60-75 years with acute or convalescent COVID-19. V is TRBV2 and J is TRBJ1-1; D gene ambiguous. The sample consisted of peripheral blood. The CDR3 DNA reads TGTGCCAGCAGTCCAGAAGGGAGTGTGGGAACTGAAGCTTTCTTT. Translating gives CASSPEGSVGTEAFF.